The 17 T cell receptor beta chains below were found in one sample sequenced in a study of graft-versus-host responses after intestinal transplantation (dated by TCRdb to the early 2020s). Antigen specificity for these receptors is unknown. The sample's time point label, decoded: cells obtained before transplantation from donor or recipient. Library method: the immunoSEQ multiplex PCR assay. TCRdb took over this immuneACCESS table, retaining in-frame rearrangements with V and J assigned. Such tables are incomplete; in checked studies, under half of the missing clones stem from an unresolved V gene, and the remainder is unexplained. Present in this sample are over 100,000 clones, roughly nine tenths of which were seen just once. 0.2% to 0.25% of the sample belongs to the ten largest clones. The specimen comprised unstimulated CD4+ T cells sorted from spleen or lymph node cells, sampled before transplant. The receptors were gathered from a human donor who was the organ donor for an intestinal transplant.

The chain links TRBV14 to TRBJ1-2, with D possibly being TRBD1 (5 bases). This CDR3 has 13 residues. V was trimmed by 3 bases and J by 3 bases, leaving 8 bases between them. Germline assignment: CDR1 SGHDN and CDR2 FVKESK. The CDR3 nucleotides are TGTGCCAGCAGCCACTCAGGGTACTATGGCTACACCTTC. This translates into CASSHSGYYGYTF.

The chain employs TRBV5-1 and TRBJ2-2; a possible D gene is TRBD2 (6 bases). The V gene's germline CDR1 is SGHRS and CDR2 YFSETQ. V was shortened by 4 bases and J by 6 bases, with 13 bases between the two germline ends. The CDR3 is made up of 14 amino acids. This chain's CDR3 is CASSPVEGSGELFF. For the CDR3, the DNA is TGCGCCAGCAGCCCGGTGGAGGGGTCCGGGGAGCTGTTTTTT.

The CDR3, as DNA: TGTGCCAGTAGTATTACAGGGGGCTACAATGAGCAGTTCTTC. It encodes CASSITGGYNEQFF. The genes are TRBV19 and TRBJ2-1; 8 bases fit TRBD1. The CDR3 consists of 14 residues. Germline trimming cut 3 bases from V and 3 bases from J; bases unmatched to any gene: 1. Germline CDR1 is LNHDA and CDR2 is SQIVND (reference sequence).

This clone was observed once. The V and J genes are TRBV7-9 and TRBJ2-2; TRBD1 matches 7 bases. The length of the CDR3 is 16 residues. The trim removed 1 base at V and 0 bases at J, leaving 2 bases unmatched. Germline CDR1 is SEHNR and CDR2 is FQNEAQ (reference sequence). The CDR3 sequence is CASSLGTGANTGELFF. CDR3 in DNA: TGTGCCAGCAGCTTAGGCACAGGGGCGAACACCGGGGAGCTGTTTTTT.

The chain joins TRBV6-1 to TRBJ1-2; possibly TRBD1 for D (5 bases). Germline CDR1 reads MNHNS; CDR2 reads SASEGT. The V and J ends lost 3 bases and 2 bases respectively, with 13 bases between them. The CDR3 length is 15 residues. CDR3 in amino acids: CASSDIMTANYGYTF. The DNA of the CDR3 is TGTGCCAGCAGTGACATTATGACAGCAAACTATGGCTACACCTTC.

This chain joins TRBV28 and TRBJ2-7; a weak D match, TRBD1 (7 bases). V was pared by 3 bases and J by 0 bases, with 12 bases between. Germline CDR1 reads MDHEN; CDR2 reads SYDVKM. The CDR3 is 15 residues long. CDR3 protein: CASSFGGTASYEQYF. The CDR3 DNA follows: TGTGCCAGCAGTTTTGGGGGGACAGCCTCCTACGAGCAGTACTTC.

The rearrangement joins TRBV19 to TRBJ2-1; D ambiguous. V lost 3 bases to trimming and J lost 0 bases, with 9 bases between them. The V gene's germline CDR1 is LNHDA and CDR2 SQIVND (reference sequence). The CDR3 loop spans 15 amino acids. The CDR3: CASSMGPGSYNEQFF. Here the CDR3 DNA reads TGTGCCAGTAGTATGGGTCCCGGCTCCTACAATGAGCAGTTCTTC.

The rearrangement joins TRBV19 to TRBJ2-5; D is ambiguous. The CDR3 totals 14 residues. Deletions cut 3 bases from V and 5 bases from J, with 13 bases between. CDR1 LNHDA and CDR2 SQIVND come from the germline V gene (reference sequence). DNA of the CDR3: TGTGCCAGTAGTATGGGAAGGGTCGGGGAGACCCAGTACTTC. This translates into CASSMGRVGETQYF.

The CDR3 sequence: CASSQVLSGAYNEQFF. DNA for the CDR3: TGCGCCAGCAGCCAAGTATTAAGCGGAGCCTACAATGAGCAGTTCTTC. J is TRBJ2-1 and V is TRBV4-3; D is possibly TRBD2 (5 bases). V dropped 1 base and J dropped 2 bases, with 12 bases sitting between them. CDR3 size: 16 residues. Germline CDR1 is LGHNA and CDR2 is YSLEER.

The genes are TRBV5-1 and TRBJ2-2; D gene unclear. In germline, CDR1 is SGHRS, CDR2 YFSETQ. The CDR3 length is 14 residues. V was shortened by 7 bases and J by 0 bases, with 10 bases between the two germline ends. CDR3 sequence (DNA): TGCGCCAGCCGAAGCGACGCGAACACCGGGGAGCTGTTTTTT. Protein sequence: CASRSDANTGELFF.

This rearrangement joins TRBV7-2 to TRBJ2-7; TRBD2 matches at 13 bases. Losses at the gene ends were 4 bases for V and 6 bases for J; bases not matched to a gene: 0. Germline lookup yields CDR1 SGHTA and CDR2 FQGNSA. This CDR3 spans 13 amino acids. CDR3 in DNA: TGTGCCAGCAGCTGGACTAGCGGGAGCGAGCAGTACTTC. It encodes CASSWTSGSEQYF. The full variable domain, with the rest looked up from reference TRBV7-2 and TRBJ2-7, is GAGVSQSPSNKVTEKGKDVELRCDPISGHTALYWYRQSLGQGLEFLIYFQGNSAPDKSGLPSDRFSAERTGGSVSTLTIQRTQQEDSAVYLCASSWTSGSEQYFGPGTRLTVT.

The chain uses TRBV15 and TRBJ1-5; unclear D gene. The length of the CDR3 is 16 residues. Trimming left V 3 bases short and J 5 bases short, with 17 bases between. The germline V gene has CDR1 LNHNV and CDR2 YYDKDF (reference sequence). The CDR3 protein is CATSRAPENKDQPQHF. The CDR3 nucleotides read TGTGCCACCAGCAGGGCCCCCGAGAATAAGGATCAGCCCCAGCATTTT.

The gene calls are TRBV30 and TRBJ1-3; D is possibly TRBD1 (5 bases). V shed 2 bases and J shed 0 bases, with 8 bases lying between them. The CDR3 contains 14 residues. Germline CDR1 reads GTSNPN; CDR2 reads SVGIG (reference sequence). The CDR3 nucleotides are TGTGCCTGGAGTCGGGGGATCTCTGGAAACACCATATATTTT. This sequence encodes CAWSRGISGNTIYF.

This clone showed up just once. The genes are TRBV6-5 and TRBJ1-2, with TRBD1 as a possible D gene (5 bases). Germline CDR1 is MNHEY and CDR2 is SVGAGI. Trimming took 6 bases from V and 0 from J, leaving 11 bases between them. The CDR3 spans 14 residues. CDR3 residues: CASRAGGANYGYTF. CDR3 bases: TGTGCCAGCAGGGCTGGGGGAGCTAACTATGGCTACACCTTC.

The chain recombines TRBV5-1 with TRBJ2-5, with TRBD2 identical over 8 bases. The CDR3 consists of 16 residues. Germline-derived CDR1 and CDR2 are SGHRS and YFSETQ. After removal of 0 bases from V and 1 base from J, the junction contained 5 bases not matched to a gene. The CDR3: CASSLGLAMSQETQYF. CDR3 nucleotides: TGCGCCAGCAGCTTGGGACTAGCGATGAGCCAAGAGACCCAGTACTTC.

The chain links TRBV11-2 to TRBJ1-3; 7 positions agree with TRBD1. Germline V gene lookup returns CDR1 SGHAT and CDR2 FQNNGV. This CDR3 comprises 15 residues. After removal of 6 bases from V and 5 bases from J, the junction contained 10 bases not matched to a gene. This CDR3 reads CASRAPGQSRNTIYF. CDR3 in DNA: TGTGCCAGCAGGGCACCGGGACAGTCTCGAAACACCATATATTTT.

This clone has just one count. J is TRBJ2-5 and V is TRBV7-8; D is undetermined. Germline loops: CDR1 SGHVS, CDR2 FQNEAQ. V dropped 7 bases and J dropped 2 bases, with 14 bases sitting between them. This CDR3 is 14 amino acids long. The CDR3 DNA reads as TGTGCCAGCAACCAAGGGCGTATTCAAGAGACCCAGTACTTC. Translated: CASNQGRIQETQYF.